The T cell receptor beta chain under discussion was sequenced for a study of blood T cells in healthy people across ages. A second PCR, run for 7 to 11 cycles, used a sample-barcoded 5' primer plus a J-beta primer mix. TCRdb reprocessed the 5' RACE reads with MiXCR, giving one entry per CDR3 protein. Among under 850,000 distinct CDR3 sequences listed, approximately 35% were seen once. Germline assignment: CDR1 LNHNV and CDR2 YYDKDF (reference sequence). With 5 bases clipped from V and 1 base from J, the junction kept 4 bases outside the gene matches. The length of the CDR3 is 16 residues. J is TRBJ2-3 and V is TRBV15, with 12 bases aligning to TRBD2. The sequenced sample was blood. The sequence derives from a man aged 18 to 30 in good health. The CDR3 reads CATSPWTSGGTDTQYF. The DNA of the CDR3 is TGTGCCACCAGCCCTTGGACTAGCGGGGGCACAGATACGCAGTATTTT.